This T cell receptor (beta chain) was recovered during a study of T cell responses to AZD1222 COVID-19 vaccine. Germline CDR1 is LGHDT and CDR2 is YNNKEL (reference sequence). The CDR3 extends over 15 amino acids. After removal of 6 bases from V and 0 bases from J, the junction contained 0 bases not matched to a gene. The protocol was immunoSEQ multiplex PCR, while the TCRdb copy is restricted to in-frame clones and leaves out a portion. This sample yields more than 60,000 clones, of which about nine tenths are seen a single time; 15% to 20% belongs to the top ten. The chain is built from TRBV3-1 (or the pseudogene TRBV3-2) and TRBJ2-2, with 11 bases lining up with TRBD2. Sequences were derived from peripheral blood, sampled 28 days after the second AZD1222 dose. The receptor comes from an adult who received the AZD1222 COVID-19 vaccine. The CDR3 reads CASRGLAANTGELFF. CDR3 nucleotide sequence: TGTGCCAGCAGGGGACTAGCGGCGAACACCGGGGAGCTGTTTTTT.